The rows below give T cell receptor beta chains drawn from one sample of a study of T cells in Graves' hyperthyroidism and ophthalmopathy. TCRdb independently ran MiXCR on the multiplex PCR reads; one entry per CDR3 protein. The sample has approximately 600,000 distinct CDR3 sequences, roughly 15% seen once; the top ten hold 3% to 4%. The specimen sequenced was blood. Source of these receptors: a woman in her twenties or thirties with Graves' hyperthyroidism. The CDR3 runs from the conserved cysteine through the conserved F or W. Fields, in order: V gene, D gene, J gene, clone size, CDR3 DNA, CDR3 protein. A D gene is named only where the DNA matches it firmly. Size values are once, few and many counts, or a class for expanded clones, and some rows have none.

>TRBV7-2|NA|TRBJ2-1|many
TGTGCCAGCAGCTTATGGCAGACAGACTACAATGAGCAGTTCTTC
CASSLWQTDYNEQFF
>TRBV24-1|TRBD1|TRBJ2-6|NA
TGTGCCACCAGTGATCCCCTCGGACAGGGAATCGTGGAAGGGGCCAACGTCCTGACTTTC
CATSDPLGQGIVEGANVLTF
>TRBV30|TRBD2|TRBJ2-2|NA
TGTGCCTGGAGCCCGACTAGCTCTGGCACCGGGGAGCTGTTTTTT
CAWSPTSSGTGELFF
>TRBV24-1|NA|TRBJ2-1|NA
TGTGCCACCAGTTTGCGCAATGAGCAGTTCTTC
CATSLRNEQFF
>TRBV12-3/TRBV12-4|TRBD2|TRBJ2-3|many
TGTGCCAGCAGTTTAATTTTTCCCGGGGGTAGCGGGAGGAGGGCAGATACGCAGTATTTT
CASSLIFPGGSGRRADTQYF
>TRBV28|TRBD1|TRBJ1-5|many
TGTGCCAGCAGTTGGGGACTGACAGGGGGCAATCAGCCCCAGCATTTT
CASSWGLTGGNQPQHF
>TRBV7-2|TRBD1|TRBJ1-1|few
TGTGCCAGCAGCCAGGGACAGGGATACACCACCACTGAAGCTTTCTTT
CASSQGQGYTTTEAFF
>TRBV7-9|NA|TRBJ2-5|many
TGTGCCAGCAGCTTAAGCGTCAGAAGGGAGACCCAGTACTTC
CASSLSVRRETQYF
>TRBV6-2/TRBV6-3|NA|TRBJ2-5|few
TGTGCCAGCAGTACCAGCGGATCCCAAGAGACCCAGTACTTC
CASSTSGSQETQYF
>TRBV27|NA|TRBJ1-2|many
TGTGCCAGCAGTCGAAGACTGTCGGGGATCCCGAATGGCTACACCTTC
CASSRRLSGIPNGYTF
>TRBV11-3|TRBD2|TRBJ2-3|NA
TGTGCCAGCAGCTTCGGGAGGACCTTCACAGATACGCGGTATTTT
CASSFGRTFTDTRYF
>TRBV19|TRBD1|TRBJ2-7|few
TGTGCCAGTAGTATCGGGACAGGGAGCTCCTACGAGCAGTACTTC
CASSIGTGSSYEQYF
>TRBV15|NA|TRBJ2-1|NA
TGTGCCACCAGCAGAGATACGCAGTACAATGAGCAGTTCTTC
CATSRDTQYNEQFF
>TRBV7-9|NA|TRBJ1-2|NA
TGTGCCAGCAGCCTGCCCGGCAGGGCGAACTATGGCTACACCTTC
CASSLPGRANYGYTF
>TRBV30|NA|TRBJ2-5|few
TGTGCCTGGAATCGTTTAAAATCGGAGGAGACCCAGTACTTC
CAWNRLKSEETQYF
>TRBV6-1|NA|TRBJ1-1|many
TGTGCCAGCAGTGAAGCGGGGTGGAGAGCAGCTTTCTTT
CASSEAGWRAAFF
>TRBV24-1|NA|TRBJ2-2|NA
TGTGCCACCAGGGCTCCGGCCACCGGGGAGCTGTTTTTT
CATRAPATGELFF
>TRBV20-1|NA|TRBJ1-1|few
TGCAGTGCTAGAGACAGGGTGGGCGCTGAAGCTTTCTTT
CSARDRVGAEAFF
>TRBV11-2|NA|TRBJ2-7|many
TGTGCCAGCAGCTTAGAGGCACTGGACGAGCAGTACTTC
CASSLEALDEQYF
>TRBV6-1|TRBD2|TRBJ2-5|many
TGTGCCAACTTAGCGGGAGGGCAAGAGACCCAGTACTTC
CANLAGGQETQYF
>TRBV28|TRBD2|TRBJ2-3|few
TGTGCCAGCAGTTTTCTAACTAGCGGCATAGATACGCAGTATTTT
CASSFLTSGIDTQYF
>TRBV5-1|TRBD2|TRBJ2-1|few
TGCGCCAGCAGCTTCACTAGCGGGAGGGGTGAGCAGTTCTTC
CASSFTSGRGEQFF
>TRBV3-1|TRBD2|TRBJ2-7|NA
TGTGCCAGCAGCCAAGGCGGGAGGGCCCTAAGGGAGGAGCAGTACTTC
CASSQGGRALREEQYF
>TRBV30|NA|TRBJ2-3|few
TGTGCCTGGAGTGAAGGACGGCCGTGGGGTACGCAGTATTTT
CAWSEGRPWGTQYF
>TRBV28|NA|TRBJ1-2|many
TGTGCCAGCAGTTCCCCCGGGTACTACTATGGCTACACCTTC
CASSSPGYYYGYTF
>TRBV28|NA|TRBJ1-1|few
TGTGCCAGCACTAGGGCAGGCCCAGCAAACACTGAAGCTTTCTTT
CASTRAGPANTEAFF
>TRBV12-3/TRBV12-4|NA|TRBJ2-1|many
TGTGCCAGCAGCATGCGCGGACGTACCTCCTACAATGAGCAGTTCTTC
CASSMRGRTSYNEQFF
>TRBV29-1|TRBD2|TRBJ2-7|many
TGCAGCGTTGCCTCCAGCGGGAGAGTTACCTACGAGCAGTACTTC
CSVASSGRVTYEQYF
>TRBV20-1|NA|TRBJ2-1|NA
TGCAGTGCTAGAGAGGGGGGCGGGAGCAATGAGCAGTTCTTC
CSAREGGGSNEQFF
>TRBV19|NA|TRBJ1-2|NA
TGTGCCATCACGGAGGGCTATGGCTACACCTTC
CAITEGYGYTF
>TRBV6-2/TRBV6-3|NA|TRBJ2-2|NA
TGTGCCAGCAGTTACGTGGCTGGGCGGGAAAACACCGGGGAGCTGTTTTTT
CASSYVAGRENTGELFF
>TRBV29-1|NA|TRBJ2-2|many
TGCAGCGTTGGAGCTAGGCGGTACGGCGGGGAGCTGTTTTTT
CSVGARRYGGELFF
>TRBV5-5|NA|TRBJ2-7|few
TGTGCCAGCAGCTTGGGTGACAGGAACCTGGAGCAGTACTTC
CASSLGDRNLEQYF
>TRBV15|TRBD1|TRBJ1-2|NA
TGTGCCACCAGCAGAGGGGACAGGGGCCCTGGCGGCTACACCTTC
CATSRGDRGPGGYTF
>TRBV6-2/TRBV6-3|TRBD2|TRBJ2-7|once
TGTACCAGCAGTTACTCCGGTTTTCGGCCCGACGAGGGCGGGAGCTACGAGCAGTACTTC
CTSSYSGFRPDEGGSYEQYF
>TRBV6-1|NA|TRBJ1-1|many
TGTGCCAGCGGCAGGGTTAACACTGAAGCTTTCTTT
CASGRVNTEAFF
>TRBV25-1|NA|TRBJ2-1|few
TGTGCCAGCACAACCAACGGCGGAGAGCAGTTCTTC
CASTTNGGEQFF
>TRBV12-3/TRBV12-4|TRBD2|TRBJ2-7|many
TGTGCCAGCAGCTCTCTAGCGGGGGACTTAGGCGAGCAGTACTTC
CASSSLAGDLGEQYF
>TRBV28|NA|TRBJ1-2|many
TGTGCCAGCAGTTTGCCTTATAAGGTCTATGGCTACACCTTC
CASSLPYKVYGYTF
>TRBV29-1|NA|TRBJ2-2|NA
TGCAGCGCTTCACTGGGACGCCGGGAGCTGTTTTTT
CSASLGRRELFF
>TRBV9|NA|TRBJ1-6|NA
TGTGCCAGCAGCCCCCCCAGTGGGACCGCGACGGATAATTCACCCCTCCACTTT
CASSPPSGTATDNSPLHF
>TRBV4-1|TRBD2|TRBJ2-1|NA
TGCGCCAGCAGCCCCCGAATAGCGGGAGGGTCGGATGAGCAGTTCTTC
CASSPRIAGGSDEQFF
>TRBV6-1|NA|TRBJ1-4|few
TGTGCCAGCAGGAAGGGTCCAGCAACTAATGAAAAACTGTTTTTT
CASRKGPATNEKLFF
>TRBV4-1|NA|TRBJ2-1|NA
TGCGCCAGCAGCCAAGATCAAGGGATAGGGGAGCAGTTCTTC
CASSQDQGIGEQFF
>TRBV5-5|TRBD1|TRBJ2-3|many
TGTGCCAGCAGCTTGAGACAGGGTTTAGATACGCAGTATTTT
CASSLRQGLDTQYF
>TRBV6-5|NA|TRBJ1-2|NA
TGTGCCAGCAGTTCCCCACATTTAACCCCCGGGGGCTACACCTTC
CASSSPHLTPGGYTF
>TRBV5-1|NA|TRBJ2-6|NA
TGCGCCAGCAGCTCATACAGGGCTGGGGCCAACGTCCTGACTTTC
CASSSYRAGANVLTF
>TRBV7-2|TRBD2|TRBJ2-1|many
TGTGCCAGCAGACCGAAGGGACTAGCGGGAGGGAGCTCCTACAATGAGCAGTTCTTC
CASRPKGLAGGSSYNEQFF
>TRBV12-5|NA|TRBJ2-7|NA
TGTGCTAGTGGTTTCATCTTCGGAACATCTTACGAGCAGTACTTC
CASGFIFGTSYEQYF
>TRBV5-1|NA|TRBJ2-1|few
TGCGCCTGCACCCCTGGGGCTTCTACAGCCAATGAGCAGTTCTTC
CACTPGASTANEQFF
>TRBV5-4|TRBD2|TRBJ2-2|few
TGTGCCAGCAGCGCGCCCTCTAGCGGGTATACCGGGGAGCTGTTTTTT
CASSAPSSGYTGELFF
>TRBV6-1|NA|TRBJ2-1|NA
TGTGCCAGCAGTGATAACGGGGCCGGTGAGCAGTTCTTC
CASSDNGAGEQFF
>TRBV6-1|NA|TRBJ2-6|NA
TGTGCCAGCAGTGAAGTATTGGGAGTCTCTGGGGCCAACGTCCTGACTTTC
CASSEVLGVSGANVLTF
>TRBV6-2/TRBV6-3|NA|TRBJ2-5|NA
TGTGCCAGCAGTTATACGGCCAGGCAAGAGACCCAGTACTTC
CASSYTARQETQYF
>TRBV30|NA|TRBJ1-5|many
TGTGCCTGGAGTGCCTCCCAGATCAATCAGCCCCAGCATTTT
CAWSASQINQPQHF
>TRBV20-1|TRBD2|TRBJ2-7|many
TGCAGTGCTAGAGTTGCCGGGACTACAGCTAGCGGCGAGCAGTACTTC
CSARVAGTTASGEQYF
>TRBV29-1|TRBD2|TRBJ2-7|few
TGCAGCGTTGCTGCGGGGGGACTAGGTTCGTACGAGCAGTACTTC
CSVAAGGLGSYEQYF
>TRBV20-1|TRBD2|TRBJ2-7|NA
TGCAGTGCTAGAGATGGGGCTAGCGGGAACTCCTACGAGCAGTACTTC
CSARDGASGNSYEQYF
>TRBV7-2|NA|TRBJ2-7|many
TGTGCCAGCAGCTTGAGCCTCTCCGAGCAGTACTTC
CASSLSLSEQYF
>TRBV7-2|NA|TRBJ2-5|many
TGTGCCAGCAGCCGCGCTACTACGGAGACCCAGTACTTC
CASSRATTETQYF